Following are 4 T cell receptor beta chains from one sample sequenced in a study of shared clonotypes between healthy human individuals. Sequenced by immunoSEQ multiplex PCR; TCRdb stores in-frame clones only, minus some. This sample carries fewer than 700,000 clones, around three quarters of them seen once, and the ten largest clones take around 12%. The sample was PBMCs. All receptors derive from a woman aged 40 to 55 in good health. Some clones in this sample may be carry-over from other donors' samples.

The V gene is TRBV27, the J gene TRBJ2-1; D uncertain. V lost 8 bases to trimming and J lost 0 bases, with 17 bases between them. CDR3 length: 16 amino acids. The germline V gene has CDR1 MNHEY and CDR2 SMNVEV (reference sequence). This CDR3 is CASADYDRSSYNEQFF. The CDR3 coding sequence is TGTGCCAGCGCTGATTACGACCGGAGCTCCTACAATGAGCAGTTCTTC.

The genes are TRBV19 and TRBJ1-5; possible D gene TRBD1, 6 bases. V lost 6 bases to trimming and J lost 6 bases, with 12 bases between them. Germline CDR1 is LNHDA and CDR2 is SQIVND (reference sequence). The CDR3 length is 13 residues. The chain's CDR3 is CASRGGAGQPQHF. In DNA, the CDR3 is TGTGCCAGTAGAGGGGGGGCAGGTCAGCCCCAGCATTTT.

The chain has TRBV19 and TRBJ1-5; no definite D call. Germline V gene lookup returns CDR1 LNHDA and CDR2 SQIVND (reference sequence). This CDR3 has 15 residues. V lost 5 bases, J lost 2 bases, and 13 bases lay in between. The CDR3, as DNA: TGTGCCAGTAGTGAAACCGGGAGCGGCAATCAGCCCCAGCATTTT. Protein product: CASSETGSGNQPQHF.

Worth noting for this clone: A far larger clone is just one base off, so this is likely a read error. J is TRBJ1-5 and V is TRBV30; a possible D gene is TRBD1 (6 bases). The V gene lost 4 bases and the J gene lost 0 bases, with 13 bases spanning the gap. This CDR3 has 15 amino acids. Germline CDR1 GTSNPN, CDR2 SVGIG (reference sequence). Here the CDR3 reads CAWNGGHPSNQPQHF. The CDR3 coding sequence is TGTGCCTGGAACGGGGGACACCCTAGCAATCAGCCCCAGCATTTT.